This is a list of T cell receptor beta chains from one sample in a study of T-cell memory formation after mild COVID-19. MiXCR was run by TCRdb on the 5' RACE reads, yielding one entry per CDR3 protein. The sample has about 250,000 distinct CDR3 sequences, roughly 15% seen once; the top ten hold 2% to 2.5%. Sample: PBMCs or a T cell subset sorted from them (not recorded which). The receptors here all came from an adult woman who had mild COVID-19 (a few samples of this study predate the infection). Cell type and time point are not known. CDR3s include the opening cysteine and the closing phenylalanine or tryptophan. The D gene is left open where the match is weak. Part of the rows lack a size; the others show once, few, many or a class for expanded clones.

V gene	J gene	clone size	D gene	CDR3 protein	CDR3 DNA
TRBV13	TRBJ2-1	-	-	CASSQGGGQTYNEQFF	TGTGCCAGCAGCCAGGGAGGGGGGCAGACCTACAATGAGCAGTTCTTC
TRBV5-1	TRBJ2-7	-	TRBD2	CASSSGTSGGGYEQYF	TGCGCCAGCAGCTCGGGGACTAGCGGGGGAGGCTACGAGCAGTACTTC
TRBV11-3	TRBJ1-3	-	TRBD1	CASSLTGGPGNTIYF	TGTGCCAGCAGCCTGACAGGGGGCCCTGGAAACACCATATATTTT
TRBV29-1	TRBJ1-2	-	-	CSLLSAHGYTF	TGCAGCCTCCTTTCTGCCCATGGCTACACCTTC
TRBV2	TRBJ2-3	-	-	CASSAGLSTDTQYF	TGTGCCAGCAGCGCCGGGCTTAGCACAGATACGCAGTATTTT
TRBV2	TRBJ2-3	-	-	CASSVGGGQDTQYF	TGTGCCAGCAGTGTTGGGGGGGGGCAAGATACGCAGTATTTT
TRBV30	TRBJ2-7	-	TRBD1	CAWTGQGTYEQYF	TGTGCCTGGACCGGACAGGGGACCTACGAGCAGTACTTC
TRBV7-3	TRBJ2-5	-	-	CASSPERAGETQYF	TGTGCCAGCAGCCCGGAAAGGGCCGGAGAGACCCAGTACTTC
TRBV12-3/TRBV12-4	TRBJ1-2	-	-	CASSESLNYGYTF	TGTGCCAGCAGCGAGAGTCTTAACTATGGCTACACCTTC
TRBV5-4	TRBJ2-6	-	TRBD1	CASSTRGATGASGANVLTF	TGTGCCAGCAGCACCCGCGGGGCGACAGGGGCATCTGGGGCCAACGTCCTGACTTTC
TRBV5-5	TRBJ1-1	-	-	CASSPSLVNTEAFF	TGTGCCAGCAGCCCGTCGTTGGTGAACACTGAAGCTTTCTTT
TRBV4-3	TRBJ2-3	-	-	CASSQEVGFTDTQYF	TGCGCCAGCAGCCAAGAAGTCGGATTCACAGATACGCAGTATTTT
TRBV6-2/TRBV6-3	TRBJ2-3	-	TRBD2	CASSPGERGQYF	TGTGCCAGCAGCCCGGGGGAGCGGGGGCAGTATTTT
TRBV6-5	TRBJ2-5	-	TRBD2	CASRLTTSGETQYF	TGTGCCAGCAGACTCACCACTAGCGGGGAGACCCAGTACTTC
TRBV19	TRBJ2-7	few	-	CASSILGGYEQYF	TGTGCCAGTAGTATTTTAGGAGGCTACGAGCAGTACTTC
TRBV12-3/TRBV12-4	TRBJ1-6	few	TRBD1	CASSGIGGTGSSPLHF	TGTGCCAGCAGCGGAATAGGGGGGACAGGGAGTTCACCCCTCCACTTT
TRBV30	TRBJ2-7	-	-	CAWMGASDEQYF	TGTGCCTGGATGGGCGCCTCCGACGAGCAGTACTTC
TRBV3-1	TRBJ1-1	-	-	CASSLASGWRATEAFF	TGTGCCAGCAGCCTCGCAAGCGGGTGGAGGGCCACTGAAGCTTTCTTT
TRBV7-2	TRBJ2-3	-	-	CASSFRGSGRMDTQYF	TGTGCCAGCAGCTTCAGAGGATCGGGGCGGATGGATACGCAGTATTTT
TRBV12-3/TRBV12-4	TRBJ2-7	few	TRBD2	CASSLVGGLAGEQYF	TGTGCCAGCAGTTTGGTAGGGGGACTAGCGGGAGAGCAGTACTTC
TRBV7-3	TRBJ2-7	many	TRBD1	CASSSTGVEQYF	TGTGCCAGCAGCTCCACAGGGGTTGAGCAGTACTTC
TRBV5-1	TRBJ2-3	-	TRBD1	CASSSVFGTGTDTQYF	TGCGCCAGCAGCTCCGTTTTTGGGACAGGAACAGATACGCAGTATTTT
TRBV6-2/TRBV6-3	TRBJ2-3	few	TRBD2	CASSYRLAGGNTDTQYF	TGTGCCAGCAGCTACCGACTAGCGGGAGGGAACACAGATACGCAGTATTTT
TRBV4-2	TRBJ1-1	many	-	CASREDPGRVDTEAFF	TGTGCCAGCAGGGAAGATCCAGGGCGCGTGGACACTGAAGCTTTCTTT
TRBV12-3/TRBV12-4	TRBJ1-1	-	-	CASSSGFENTEAFF	TGTGCCAGCAGTTCCGGATTTGAGAACACTGAAGCTTTCTTT
TRBV7-6	TRBJ2-3	few	TRBD2	CASSISSGVTDTQYF	TGTGCCAGCAGCATTTCTAGCGGGGTCACAGATACGCAGTATTTT
TRBV11-2	TRBJ1-1	-	-	CASSTHRDTEAFF	TGTGCCAGCAGCACTCACAGGGACACTGAAGCTTTCTTT